This T cell receptor beta chain is drawn from a study of blood T cell repertoires in COVID-19. Study-level information: The samples span acute and convalescent COVID-19 from the United States, Italy and Spain. Nucleic acid was either cDNA or gDNA, and it came from T cells, B-cell-depleted T cells, or PBMCs.

In germline, CDR1 is LNHDA, CDR2 SQIVND (reference sequence). Germline trimming cut 8 bases from V and 12 bases from J; bases unmatched to any gene: 12. The CDR3 spans 13 residues. The data were produced by immunoSEQ multiplex PCR, yet TCRdb's version contains in-frame clones alone and is incomplete. The repertoire consists of around 130,000 clones, with over 65% occurring once and the leading ten covering about 5%. The sample comprised peripheral blood. The rearrangement links TRBV19 to TRBJ2-3; 9 bases are a match to TRBD1. This receptor was identified in a woman aged 65 to 85 with acute or convalescent COVID-19. The CDR3 nucleotides are TGTGCCAGTGTCGGGACAGGGAGATCCCCCCAGTATTTT. This codes for CASVGTGRSPQYF. Based on the CDR3 plus reference TRBV19 and TRBJ2-3, the full variable domain is DGGITQSPKYLFRKEGQNVTLSCEQNLNHDAMYWYRQDPGQGLRLIYYSQIVNDFQKGDIAEGYSVSREKKESFPLTVTSAQKNPTAFYLCASVGTGRSPQYFGPGTRLTVL.